The 5 T cell receptor beta chains below come from one sample, sequenced in a study of T cells after yellow fever vaccination. TCRdb reanalysed the 5' RACE reads using MiXCR and keeps one entry per CDR3 protein. The profile shows about 74,000 distinct CDR3 sequences, approximately 6.5% of them singletons. The sample in question was CD8+ T cells sorted from PBMCs, obtained around 5 days after the first yellow fever vaccination. The receptors here all came from a man aged 18 to 29 who received the YFV17D yellow fever vaccine.

This clonotype appeared a few times. The rearrangement joins TRBV19 to TRBJ1-1, with D perhaps matching TRBD1 (5 bases). Germline assignment: CDR1 LNHDA and CDR2 SQIVND (reference sequence). The CDR3 is made up of 16 amino acids. With 3 bases removed from V and 0 bases from J, the gap between germline ends came to 14 bases. As DNA, the CDR3 is TGTGCCAGTAGTATGGAGACAGAACCTATGAACACTGAAGCTTTCTTT. Translating it yields CASSMETEPMNTEAFF.

This clonotype was seen repeatedly, ten times or more. The genes are TRBV13 and TRBJ2-5; D gene unclear. V gave up 5 bases and J gave up 4 bases, with 11 bases separating them. The CDR3 consists of 13 residues. From germline, CDR1 is PRHDT and CDR2 FYEKMQ (reference sequence). The CDR3 loop is CASSGGGGETQYF. The DNA of the CDR3 is TGTGCCAGCAGCGGCGGCGGCGGAGAGACCCAGTACTTC.

This clonotype has at least ten counts. V usage is TRBV29-1 and J usage is TRBJ2-7; weak D call: TRBD1 (6 bases). Trimming cost V 6 bases and J 3 bases, with 12 bases left between them. The germline gives CDR1 SQVTM, CDR2 ANQGSEA. CDR3 length: 12 amino acids. The CDR3 here is CSVPDRSYEQYF. The CDR3 region has the DNA TGCAGCGTCCCCGACAGGAGCTACGAGCAGTACTTC.

The table lists this clonotype with a few counts. V gene TRBV12-3 or TRBV12-4 combines with J gene TRBJ1-5; D unresolved. V lost 7 bases, J lost 2 bases, and 21 bases lay in between. The CDR3 is made up of 17 amino acids. The CDR3 sequence: CASMREGMGTGNQPQHF. The CDR3 coding sequence is TGTGCCAGCATGAGAGAAGGGATGGGTACGGGCAATCAGCCCCAGCATTTT.

This clonotype occurred a few times. Here the CDR3 DNA reads TGCGCCAGCAGCCAAGAGCCCACTAGCGGCGGCAAGGAGCAGTACTTC. Protein sequence: CASSQEPTSGGKEQYF. The V and J genes are TRBV4-1 and TRBJ2-7; 8 bases align to TRBD2. Germline V CDR1 and CDR2: MGHRA, YSYEKL. This CDR3 comprises 16 residues. J was trimmed by 7 bases and V by 0 bases; bases with no gene match: 11.